A single sample gave rise to the 25 T cell receptor beta chains below, sequenced in a study of Graves' ophthalmopathy and Graves' hyperthyroidism. TCR beta CDR3 regions were amplified from RNA transcripts. HTBI-primed first-round RT-PCR preceded second-round multiplex PCR. From the multiplex PCR reads, TCRdb called clonotypes with MiXCR, one entry per CDR3 protein. In the table there are 650,000 to 900,000 distinct CDR3 sequences, 35% to 50% of which are singletons. Sequencing was performed on peripheral blood. Receptors originate from an adult man with Graves' ophthalmopathy.

This clonotype was seen once. DNA for the CDR3: TGCAGTGCTAGAGATAGGGGGGGGGCCAACGTCCTGACTTTC. Its translation: CSARDRGGANVLTF. The rearrangement uses TRBV20-1 and TRBJ2-6; D may be TRBD1 (6 bases). V gave up 0 bases and J gave up 4 bases, with 7 bases separating them. The CDR3 has 14 amino acids. Germline loops: CDR1 DFQATT, CDR2 SNEGSKA (reference sequence).

V is TRBV2 and J is TRBJ2-7; TRBD1 matches 8 bases. The germline gives CDR1 SNHLY, CDR2 FYNNEI. The CDR3 runs to 15 residues. The ends lost 1 base at V and 3 bases at J; junction bases unmatched: 5. Here the CDR3 reads CASSEEAGGIYEQYF. The CDR3 nucleotides are TGTGCCAGCAGTGAAGAGGCAGGGGGCATCTACGAGCAGTACTTC.

Ten or more counts support this clonotype. The chain uses TRBV2 and TRBJ2-7; possibly TRBD2 for D (6 bases). CDR1 is SNHLY, CDR2 FYNNEI, per germline. V was clipped by 7 bases and J by 6 bases, with 19 bases between them. CDR3 length: 14 amino acids. As DNA, the CDR3 is TGTGCCAGCACTCATCGGGGCGGGGACTCCGAGCAGTACTTC. Protein product: CASTHRGGDSEQYF.

This clonotype was detected ten times or more. The rearrangement uses TRBV29-1 and TRBJ1-2, with no clear D. CDR1 SQVTM and CDR2 ANQGSEA come from the germline V gene. Trimming shortened V by 1 base and J by 6 bases, and 9 bases separated the two germline ends. CDR3 length: 12 residues. The CDR3 region is CSVEGTGHGYTF. CDR3 nucleotide sequence: TGCAGCGTTGAAGGGACGGGCCATGGCTACACCTTC.

This chain links TRBV20-1 with TRBJ1-1; TRBD1 matches at 7 bases. Per the germline V gene, CDR1 is DFQATT and CDR2 is SNEGSKA (reference sequence). J lost 7 bases, V lost 0 bases, and 11 bases had no gene match. The CDR3 sequence is 15 residues long. CDR3 DNA sequence: TGCAGTGCTAGAGACCCGACAGGGAGGGAAGGTGAAGCTTTCTTT. Amino acid sequence: CSARDPTGREGEAFF.

In its sample, this clonotype was seen a few times. The chain employs TRBV13 and TRBJ2-5; 13 bases line up with TRBD2. The CDR3 loop spans 15 amino acids. With V trimmed by 3 bases and J by 4 bases, 2 bases remained unmatched. The germline V gene has CDR1 PRHDT and CDR2 FYEKMQ (reference sequence). CDR3 in amino acids: CASSFTSGRGETQYF. CDR3 coding DNA: TGTGCCAGCAGCTTCACTAGCGGGAGGGGAGAGACCCAGTACTTC.

The sample holds many counts of this clonotype. The rearrangement joins TRBV14 to TRBJ1-2; no definite D call. The CDR3 is 15 residues long. The germline V and J ends were trimmed by 0 bases and 4 bases, with 12 bases remaining between them. CDR1 SGHDN and CDR2 FVKESK come from the germline V gene. CDR3 sequence (DNA): TGTGCCAGCAGCCAAGATCGACGGGGTCTCTATGGCTACACCTTC. Its protein product is CASSQDRRGLYGYTF.

The V gene is TRBV10-3, the J gene TRBJ1-6; 9 bases match TRBD1. Looked up from germline, CDR1 is ENHRY and CDR2 is SYGVKD. V dropped 10 bases and J dropped 10; count of bases not matched to a gene: 11. CDR3 size: 14 residues. The CDR3 is CATYLRTGVSPLHF. CDR3 nucleotide sequence: TGTGCCACCTATCTACGGACAGGGGTATCACCCCTCCACTTT.

This clonotype has at least ten counts. J is TRBJ2-5 and V is TRBV7-9; 9 bases align to TRBD2. The V segment lost 6 bases and the J segment 5 bases; nucleotides outside the gene matches: 10. The CDR3 length is 15 residues. Germline V gene lookup returns CDR1 SEHNR and CDR2 FQNEAQ (reference sequence). CDR3 DNA sequence: TGTGCCAGCAGTCAAATAGCGGGGGATCTGGAGACCCAGTACTTC. This translates into CASSQIAGDLETQYF.

The chain has TRBV10-3 and TRBJ2-3; TRBD2 matches 9 bases. The CDR3 runs 15 residues. Germline loops: CDR1 ENHRY, CDR2 SYGVKD. V shed 4 bases and J 2 bases; nucleotides not matched to a gene: 4. CDR3 sequence (DNA): TGTGCCATCAGTGTAGCGGGGGAGACCACAGATACGCAGTATTTT. It yields the protein CAISVAGETTDTQYF.

This rearrangement joins TRBV7-6 to TRBJ2-5; D is unresolved. This CDR3 spans 17 amino acids. Germline CDR1 is SGHVS and CDR2 is FNYEAQ. V shed 7 bases and J shed 2 bases, with 23 bases lying between them. The CDR3 DNA reads as TGTGCCAGCACCCCCCTGGCAGGCCATCGGGTACAAGAGACCCAGTACTTC. Protein: CASTPLAGHRVQETQYF.

Comment on this clonotype: At one boundary the junction diverges from the germline segment, which might be a read error. The J gene is TRBJ1-2, the V gene TRBV25-1, with D tentatively TRBD1 (5 bases). The CDR3 loop spans 14 amino acids. Germline CDR1 and CDR2: MGHDK and SYGVNS. In nucleotides, the CDR3 is TGTGTCAGCAGTTCCTCAGGGTTGGGGTATGGCTACACCTTC. Its translation is CVSSSSGLGYGYTF.

The chain carries TRBV19 and TRBJ2-7; 7 nucleotides match TRBD1. Germline values: CDR1 LNHDA, CDR2 SQIVND (reference sequence). The V gene end was trimmed by 6 bases and the J gene end by 3 bases; junction bases not matched to a gene: 8. This CDR3 contains 14 residues. The CDR3 DNA is TGTGCCAGTAGGACGGATACAGGGGACTACGAGCAGTACTTC. This translates into CASRTDTGDYEQYF.

This clonotype has just a few counts. V is TRBV12-3 or TRBV12-4 and J is TRBJ1-1, with TRBD1 as a possible D gene (5 bases). The CDR3 is made up of 14 amino acids. V was trimmed by 2 bases and J by 0 bases, leaving 7 bases between them. The CDR3 nucleotides are TGTGCCAGCAGTTTAAAAGGGGTGAACACTGAAGCTTTCTTT. Protein: CASSLKGVNTEAFF.

For this clonotype: This may be a read error, as it is one base from a much larger clone. The V gene is TRBV5-4, the J gene TRBJ2-7, with 7 bases that match TRBD1. Per the germline V gene, CDR1 is SGHNT and CDR2 is YYREEE (reference sequence). CDR3 length: 14 residues. The CDR3 reads CASSSDRVSYEQCF. The CDR3 region has the DNA TGCGCCAGCAGCTCCGACAGGGTATCCTACGAGCAGTGCTTC. Together with reference TRBV5-4 and TRBJ2-7, the CDR3 gives the full variable domain: ETGVTQSPTHLIKTRGQQVTLRCSSQSGHNTVSWYQQALGQGPQFIFQYYREEENGRGNFPPRFSGLQFPNYSSELNVNALELDDSALYLCASSSDRVSYEQCFGPGTRLTVT.

This clonotype came up many times. The chain carries TRBV7-9 and TRBJ1-1; D might be TRBD1 (6 bases). Germline CDR1 and CDR2: SEHNR and FQNEAQ (reference sequence). Trimming stripped 5 bases from V and 1 base from J, with 17 bases between. CDR3 length equals 16 residues. This CDR3 is CASSPKLGTKNTEAFF. DNA of the CDR3: TGTGCCAGCAGCCCGAAACTGGGGACAAAGAACACTGAAGCTTTCTTT.

This clonotype was found many times. The chain employs TRBV7-2 and TRBJ2-7; D gene uncertain. This CDR3 has 14 amino acids. Germline lookup yields CDR1 SGHTA and CDR2 FQGNSA. Trimming took 2 bases from V and 0 from J, leaving 8 bases between them. This CDR3 reads CASSLTTVSYEQYF. DNA of the CDR3: TGTGCCAGCAGCTTAACTACCGTCTCCTACGAGCAGTACTTC.

This CDR3 reads CASSPTGVDGYTF. CDR3 coding DNA: TGTGCCAGCAGCCCGACAGGGGTGGATGGCTACACCTTC. V and J are TRBV12-3 or TRBV12-4 and TRBJ1-2; 8 positions agree with TRBD1. This CDR3 is 13 amino acids long. J lost 6 bases, V lost 6 bases, and 6 bases had no gene match.

This clonotype was found a few times. This sequence joins TRBV12-3 or TRBV12-4 and TRBJ1-4; 9 bases fit TRBD1. V lost 6 bases to trimming and J lost 7 bases; unmatched junction nucleotides: 3. The CDR3 consists of 13 residues. CDR3 residues: CASRATGGEKLFF. The CDR3 nucleotides read TGTGCCAGCAGGGCGACAGGGGGTGAAAAACTGTTTTTT.

The sample holds many counts of this clonotype. The V and J genes are TRBV7-8 and TRBJ1-2; 8 nucleotides match TRBD1. V shed 4 bases, J shed 5 bases, and the junction held 3 bases outside the gene matches. Germline CDR1 reads SGHVS; CDR2 reads FQNEAQ. This CDR3 spans 13 amino acids. CDR3 protein: CASSSGQEYGYTF. CDR3 DNA sequence: TGTGCCAGCAGCTCGGGACAGGAGTATGGCTACACCTTC.

The V call is TRBV10-3, the J call TRBJ1-5; TRBD1 aligns across 10 bases. J gave up 7 bases and V 6 bases, and 9 bases lay outside the gene matches. This CDR3 has 15 amino acids. Germline CDR1 and CDR2: ENHRY and SYGVKD. The CDR3 spells CAISAGTGVGQPQHF. The CDR3, as DNA: TGTGCCATCAGCGCAGGGACAGGGGTAGGCCAGCCCCAGCATTTT.

This clonotype was observed at least ten times. The rearrangement uses TRBV9 and TRBJ1-2; D may be TRBD1 (5 bases). The germline V and J ends were trimmed by 5 bases and 7 bases, with 18 bases remaining between them. Germline loops: CDR1 SGDLS, CDR2 YYNGEE. The CDR3 spans 14 residues. The CDR3 sequence is CASSEETRVGGYTF. The CDR3 coding sequence is TGTGCCAGCAGTGAAGAGACCAGGGTGGGTGGCTACACCTTC. The whole variable domain, remainder taken from reference TRBV9 and TRBJ1-2, is DSGVTQTPKHLITATGQRVTLRCSPRSGDLSVYWYQQSLDQGLQFLIQYYNGEERAKGNILERFSAQQFPDLHSELNLSSLELGDSALYFCASSEETRVGGYTFGSGTRLTVV.

This clonotype came up a few times. The chain recombines TRBV10-2 with TRBJ2-2, with TRBD2 matching over 10 bases. The CDR3 covers 16 residues. Germline CDR1 and CDR2: WSHSY and SAAADI. V was clipped by 7 bases and J by 8 bases; unmatched bases: 13. The CDR3 DNA sequence: TGCGCCAGCATAGGAGGAGCGGGAGGGTTGTCGGGGGAGCTGTTTTTT. This encodes CASIGGAGGLSGELFF.

This clonotype was seen more than once but under ten times. This chain links TRBV25-1 with TRBJ2-1; D remains ambiguous. This CDR3 is built from 13 residues. V was pared by 1 base and J by 8 bases, with 9 bases between. Germline CDR1 is MGHDK and CDR2 is SYGVNS. The CDR3 nucleotides read TGTGCCAGCAGTGAATTGGGGTTTCATGAGCAGTTCTTC. This sequence encodes CASSELGFHEQFF.

The chain links TRBV6-5 to TRBJ1-1, with D perhaps matching TRBD1 (5 bases). Deletions cut 4 bases from V and 7 bases from J, with 13 bases between. The CDR3 contains 13 residues. Germline V gene lookup returns CDR1 MNHEY and CDR2 SVGAGI. For the CDR3, the DNA is TGTGCCAGCAGTTTTGGGGCAGTTCGTGAAGCTTTCTTT. Translation: CASSFGAVREAFF.